This TCR beta chain was sequenced during a study of cytomegalovirus exposure and HLA in healthy donors. Study findings and constraints: According to reports, the classifier identified cytomegalovirus status with high specificity and sensitivity. Differences between HLA loci emerged in a later analysis of TCR association rates, with DRB1 most and HLA-C fewest.

Comments on this clone: Its antigen remains unidentified.

PCR employed 60 Vbeta and 13 Jbeta primers. The method was immunoSEQ multiplex PCR; TCRdb's version includes in-frame clones alone and lacks a portion of them. The sample holds about 200,000 clones, about 85% seen once. CDR1 LGHNA and CDR2 YSLEER come from the germline V gene. Trimming removed 0 bases at V and 1 base at J, with 13 bases between. The CDR3 spans 16 residues. Sequencing was done on a sample of PBMCs. The clonotype was recovered from a male donor in good health and CMV-seropositive. This sequence joins TRBV4-3 and TRBJ2-7; a weak D match, TRBD1 (6 bases). CDR3 in amino acids: CASSQEPRDRSYEQYF. The CDR3 DNA is TGCGCCAGCAGCCAAGAGCCTAGAGACAGGTCCTACGAGCAGTACTTC.